The entry below gives a single T cell receptor (beta chain) sequence along with its context. Its antigen remains unknown. These data are taken from a study of T cell responses to AZD1222 COVID-19 vaccine. Study observations and caveats: Scientists sampled the repertoires only once the peak T cell response had passed. Donors skewed white British and female; clonal diversity was possibly underestimated.

Some clones are missing from TCRdb's copy, which holds only in-frame ones; the method was immunoSEQ multiplex PCR. The sample carries 83,000 or so clones, 85% to 95% recorded once. In germline, CDR1 is SNHLY, CDR2 FYNNEI. J gave up 4 bases and V 3 bases, and 12 bases lay outside the gene matches. This CDR3 is built from 17 residues. Sequencing was performed on peripheral blood, taken 28 days after the second AZD1222 dose. The chain employs TRBV2 and TRBJ1-3, with 7 positions matching TRBD1. This TCR derives from an adult who received the AZD1222 COVID-19 vaccine. The CDR3 nucleotides are TGTGCCAGCAGTGATAGAGGGACAGCACCAGGGGGAAACACCATATATTTT. Amino acids: CASSDRGTAPGGNTIYF.